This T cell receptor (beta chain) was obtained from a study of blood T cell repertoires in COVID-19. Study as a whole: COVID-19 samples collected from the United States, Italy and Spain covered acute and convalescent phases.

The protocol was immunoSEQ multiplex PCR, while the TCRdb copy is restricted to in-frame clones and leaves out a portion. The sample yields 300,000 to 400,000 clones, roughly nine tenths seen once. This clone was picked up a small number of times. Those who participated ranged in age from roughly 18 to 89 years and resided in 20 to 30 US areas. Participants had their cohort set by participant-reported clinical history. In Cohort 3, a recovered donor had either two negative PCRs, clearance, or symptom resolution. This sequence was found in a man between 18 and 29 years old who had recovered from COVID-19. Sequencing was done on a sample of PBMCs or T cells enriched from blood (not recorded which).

The CDR3 loop reads CASSQRSTDTQYF. In DNA, the CDR3 is TGTGCCAGCAGCCAACGGAGCACAGATACGCAGTATTTT. This rearrangement joins TRBV4-2 to TRBJ2-3; D remains ambiguous. Germline CDR1 is LGHNA and CDR2 is YNFKEQ. The V and J ends lost 2 bases and 0 bases respectively, with 3 bases between them. CDR3 length: 13 residues.